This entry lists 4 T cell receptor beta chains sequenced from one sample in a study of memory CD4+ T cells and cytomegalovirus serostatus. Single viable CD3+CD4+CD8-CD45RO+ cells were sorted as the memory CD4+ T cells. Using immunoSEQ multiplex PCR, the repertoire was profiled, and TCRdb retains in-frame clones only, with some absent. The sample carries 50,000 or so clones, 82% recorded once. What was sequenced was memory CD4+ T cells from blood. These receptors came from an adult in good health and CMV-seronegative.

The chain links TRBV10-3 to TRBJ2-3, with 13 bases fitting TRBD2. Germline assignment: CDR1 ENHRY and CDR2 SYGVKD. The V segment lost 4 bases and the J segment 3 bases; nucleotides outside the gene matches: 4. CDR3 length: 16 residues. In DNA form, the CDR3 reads TGTGCCATCAGTGGGGGGACTAGCGGGGAAACAGATACGCAGTATTTT. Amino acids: CAISGGTSGETDTQYF.

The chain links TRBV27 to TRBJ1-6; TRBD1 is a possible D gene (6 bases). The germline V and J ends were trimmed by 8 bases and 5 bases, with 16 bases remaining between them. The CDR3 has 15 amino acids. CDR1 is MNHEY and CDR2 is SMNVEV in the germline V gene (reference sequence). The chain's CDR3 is CASAGALNDNSPLHF. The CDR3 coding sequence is TGTGCCAGCGCAGGGGCCCTGAACGATAATTCACCCCTCCACTTT.

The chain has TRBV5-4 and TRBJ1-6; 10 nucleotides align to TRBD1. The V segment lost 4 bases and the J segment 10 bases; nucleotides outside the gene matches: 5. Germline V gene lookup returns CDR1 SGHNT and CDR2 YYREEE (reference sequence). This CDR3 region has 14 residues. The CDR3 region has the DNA TGTGCCAGCAGCCAAGACAGGGGGCAATCACCCCTCCACTTT. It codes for CASSQDRGQSPLHF.

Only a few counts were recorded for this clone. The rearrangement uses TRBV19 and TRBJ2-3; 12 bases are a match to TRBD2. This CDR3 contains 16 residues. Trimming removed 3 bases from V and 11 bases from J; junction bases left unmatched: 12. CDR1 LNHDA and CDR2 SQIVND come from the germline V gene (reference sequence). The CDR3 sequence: CASSILRLAGVPKQYF. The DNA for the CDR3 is TGTGCCAGTAGTATCCTTAGACTAGCGGGGGTTCCCAAGCAGTATTTT.